This is a list of T cell receptor beta chains from one sample in a study of blood T cell repertoires in COVID-19. TCRdb's copy holds only in-frame clones and misses some; the assay was immunoSEQ multiplex PCR. The sample records under 100,000 clones, about nine tenths being singletons. The sequencing input was peripheral blood. Receptors originate from a man aged 55-75 years with COVID-19, enrolled during active disease. Each CDR3 is given with its conserved first and last residue. The D gene is left open where the match is weak. Clone size is not always given. Where it is, it says once, few, many or a class for expanded clones.

>many|TRBD2|TRBJ2-1|TRBV7-3
TGTGCCAGCAGCTTCGCTCTTGCGGGAGATAATGAGCAGTTCTTC
CASSFALAGDNEQFF
>once|TRBD1|TRBJ1-5|TRBV5-1
TGCGCCAGCAGCTTGGAGGGACAGCACAATCAGCCCCAGCATTTT
CASSLEGQHNQPQHF
>NA|NA|TRBJ1-4|TRBV2
TGTGCCAGCAGCCCCGTGAAGAGTCTTAAGGAAAAACTGTTTTTT
CASSPVKSLKEKLFF
>few|TRBD1|TRBJ1-5|TRBV10-3
TGTGCCATCAGAGCACAGGGGGAACGGCAGCCCCAGCATTTT
CAIRAQGERQPQHF
>NA|NA|TRBJ2-1|TRBV5-4
TGTGCCAGCAGCCCGAATAGGGGAAATGAGCAGTTCTTC
CASSPNRGNEQFF
>NA|NA|TRBJ2-3|TRBV5-5
TGTGCCAGCAGCTTAAGACTCCTGGTCACAGATACGCAGTATTTT
CASSLRLLVTDTQYF
>few|TRBD1|TRBJ1-6|TRBV6-2/TRBV6-3
TGTGCCAGCAGTTACTCAGGGGGCGGATCACCCCTCCACTTT
CASSYSGGGSPLHF
>NA|NA|TRBJ1-1|TRBV5-1
TGCGCCAGCAGCTCGCGTCCCATTACAGGGAACACTGAAGCTTTCTTT
CASSSRPITGNTEAFF
>NA|TRBD2|TRBJ2-7|TRBV5-6
TGTGCCAGCAGCCCGCGGGAGGGCTACGATACCTACGAGCAGTACTTC
CASSPREGYDTYEQYF
>NA|TRBD1|TRBJ1-5|TRBV5-5
TGTGCCAGCAGCTTGGGGACAGGGGGCAATCAGCCCCAGCATTTT
CASSLGTGGNQPQHF
>NA|TRBD1|TRBJ2-5|TRBV6-2/TRBV6-3
TGTGCCAGCAGTTACTCGTGGACAGGGGACCAAGAGACCCAGTACTTC
CASSYSWTGDQETQYF
>NA|TRBD2|TRBJ2-7|TRBV19
TGTGCCAGTAGTACCCGAGCGGGAGCCGACGAGCAGTACTTC
CASSTRAGADEQYF
>NA|NA|TRBJ1-2|TRBV11-2
TGTGCCAGCAGCTTAACAGGGACAACCGGTGGCTACACCTTC
CASSLTGTTGGYTF
>NA|TRBD2|TRBJ2-1|TRBV5-5
TGTGCCAGCAGCCCGTCAGGACTAGCGGGAGACAATGAGCAGTTCTTC
CASSPSGLAGDNEQFF
>NA|TRBD1|TRBJ1-1|TRBV30
TGTGCCTGGAGTGGGACAGGGGGTCTCACTGAAGCTTTCTTT
CAWSGTGGLTEAFF
>NA|TRBD1|TRBJ1-1|TRBV19
TGTGCCAGTAGTCAGACAGGGGGGACGGCGGACACTGAAGCTTTCTTT
CASSQTGGTADTEAFF
>NA|NA|TRBJ1-5|TRBV19
TGTGCCAGTAGTCCCCACGGGGAGCCCCAGCATTTT
CASSPHGEPQHF
>NA|NA|TRBJ1-6|TRBV7-3
TGTGCCAGCTCATCCAGGGAGGCGTCACCCCTCCACTTT
CASSSREASPLHF
>NA|TRBD2|TRBJ2-7|TRBV4-2
TGTGCCAGCAGCCGTGGACTAGAGGGCGGCGAGCAGTACTTC
CASSRGLEGGEQYF
>NA|NA|TRBJ1-2|TRBV5-1
TGCGCCAGCAGCTTATTACAGGGTGGCTATGGCTACACCTTC
CASSLLQGGYGYTF
>NA|NA|TRBJ1-1|TRBV4-1
TGCGCCAGCAGCCAACCAACTGGTACTGAAGCTTTCTTT
CASSQPTGTEAFF
>NA|NA|TRBJ2-1|TRBV27
TGTGCCAGCAGTTTATTTTCCAAACTTTCCTACAATGAGCAGTTCTTC
CASSLFSKLSYNEQFF
>NA|NA|TRBJ1-3|TRBV28
TGTGCCAGCAGGCTGGACAGTCCGGGAAACACCATATATTTT
CASRLDSPGNTIYF
>once|NA|TRBJ2-4|TRBV2
TGTGCCAGCAGTGAAGCCCCTCAGGGGGGCATTCAGTACTTC
CASSEAPQGGIQYF
>NA|TRBD1|TRBJ1-5|TRBV4-3
TGCGCCAGCAGCCAAGGATTGACAGGGGGTCAGCCCCAGCATTTT
CASSQGLTGGQPQHF
>NA|NA|TRBJ2-2|TRBV2
TGTGCCAGCAGTGACGGGTACACCGGGGAGCTGTTTTTT
CASSDGYTGELFF
>NA|NA|TRBJ1-1|TRBV10-3
TGTGCCATCAGTGGCCTAGGGAGATTGGGCACTGAAGCTTTCTTT
CAISGLGRLGTEAFF
>NA|NA|TRBJ1-4|TRBV10-1
TGCGCCAGCAGTGATAAACAGGAAGGAGAAAAACTGTTTTTT
CASSDKQEGEKLFF
>NA|TRBD1|TRBJ2-7|TRBV30
TGTGCCTGGAGCGCAGACAGGGGGCGGTTCGAGCAGTACTTC
CAWSADRGRFEQYF
>NA|TRBD1|TRBJ2-7|TRBV10-3
TGTGCCATCAGTAGGGGACAGGACTCCTACGAGCAGTACTTC
CAISRGQDSYEQYF
>NA|NA|TRBJ1-1|TRBV6-5
TGTGCCAGCAGCCGCGACAGCCTTAACACTGAAGCTTTCTTT
CASSRDSLNTEAFF
>NA|TRBD2|TRBJ2-1|TRBV29-1
TGCAGCGCTGGGACTAGCGGGAGACCCCAGTTCTTC
CSAGTSGRPQFF
>NA|NA|TRBJ1-5|TRBV28
TGTGCCAGCAGTACCATAGGGGACACTTTTAATCAGCCCCAGCATTTT
CASSTIGDTFNQPQHF
>NA|NA|TRBJ1-2|TRBV5-8
TGTGCCAGCACCCCGGACAGTAGTGGCTACACCTTC
CASTPDSSGYTF
>NA|NA|TRBJ2-1|TRBV10-1
TGCGCCAGCAGTGGGGGGAGGAGTAGCGGCCACAATGAGCAGTTCTTC
CASSGGRSSGHNEQFF
>NA|NA|TRBJ1-1|TRBV19
TGTGCCAGTAGTATGGAGTTCGGGGACACTGAAGCTTTCTTT
CASSMEFGDTEAFF
>NA|TRBD1|TRBJ1-1|TRBV6-5
TGTGCCAGCAGCGACAGGGGGGAGAGGGGAGCTTTCTTT
CASSDRGERGAFF
>NA|NA|TRBJ1-1|TRBV23-1
TGCGCCAGCAGTCACTGGAACACTGAAGCTTTCTTT
CASSHWNTEAFF
>once|NA|TRBJ1-6|TRBV6-5
TGTGCCAGCGGTCGGAGCCTTACTAATTCACCCCTCCACTTT
CASGRSLTNSPLHF
>NA|NA|TRBJ1-5|TRBV9
TGTGCCAGCAGCGAGGGAGGGGTAAATCAGCCCCAGCATTTT
CASSEGGVNQPQHF
>NA|TRBD2|TRBJ2-5|TRBV10-3
TGTGCCATCAGTCGACTAGCGGTACAAGAGACCCAGTACTTC
CAISRLAVQETQYF
>NA|TRBD2|TRBJ2-1|TRBV2
TGTGCCAGCTTCCCCCAGCGGGAGGGAAGTGAGCAGTTCTTC
CASFPQREGSEQFF
>NA|NA|TRBJ2-2|TRBV30
TGTGCCTGGAGTGTACCAGGCGGGGAGCTGTTTTTT
CAWSVPGGELFF
>NA|TRBD1|TRBJ2-5|TRBV10-3
TGTGCCATCGGAGAAAACAGGGGGCGCGGGGAGACCCAGTACTTC
CAIGENRGRGETQYF
>NA|TRBD1|TRBJ2-1|TRBV24-1
TGTGCCACCAGTGGGACAGGGGTAAACAATGAGCAGTTCTTC
CATSGTGVNNEQFF
>NA|TRBD1|TRBJ1-1|TRBV3-1/TRBV3-2
TGTGCCAGCAGCCACCGGGACAGGGAGGGAGCTTTCTTT
CASSHRDREGAFF
>NA|NA|TRBJ2-7|TRBV12-3/TRBV12-4
TGTGCCAGCAGTTTACTAAATTCCTACGAGCAGTACTTC
CASSLLNSYEQYF
>NA|TRBD1|TRBJ2-1|TRBV11-1
TGTGCCAGCAGCTTAGAACACAGGGGGGCCTACAATGAGCAGTTCTTC
CASSLEHRGAYNEQFF
>NA|NA|TRBJ1-4|TRBV29-1
TGCAGCGTGAGCGCTCTCGGGGAAAAACTGTTTTTT
CSVSALGEKLFF
>NA|NA|TRBJ2-1|TRBV5-6
TGTGCCAGCAACCTAGGATTAGCGCAATCCTACAATGAGCAGTTCTTC
CASNLGLAQSYNEQFF
>NA|NA|TRBJ2-7|TRBV4-1
TGCGCCAGCAGCCAAGAAAGGAGCGTGACTTCCTACGAGCAGTACTTC
CASSQERSVTSYEQYF
>NA|NA|TRBJ1-1|TRBV7-2
TGTGCCAGCAGCTTAGGGGGAGCGGACACTGAAGCTTTCTTT
CASSLGGADTEAFF
>NA|NA|TRBJ1-3|TRBV3-1/TRBV3-2
TGTGCCAGCAGCCCCCTCCTAGACTCTGGAAACACCATATATTTT
CASSPLLDSGNTIYF
>few|TRBD1|TRBJ2-2|TRBV20-1
TGCAGTGCTCGTGACAGGGTGGCGAACACCGGGGAGCTGTTTTTT
CSARDRVANTGELFF
>few|TRBD2|TRBJ2-2|TRBV27
TGTGCCAGCAGCACCCGGCGGGAGGGCCACACCGGGGAGCTGTTTTTT
CASSTRREGHTGELFF
>NA|NA|TRBJ2-7|TRBV28
TGTGCCAGCAGTTTAGGCAGATTTCCCTACGAGCAGTACTTC
CASSLGRFPYEQYF
>NA|TRBD1|TRBJ2-5|TRBV27
TGTGCCAGCAGTTCGGGGACAGGGGGCGTGGAGACCCAGTACTTC
CASSSGTGGVETQYF